The clone carrying this T cell receptor beta chain was seen more than once but under ten times. Its cognate antigen is unknown. The sample belongs to a study of beta chain features in type 1 diabetes. Study-wide context: Cell yields, gender and age were similar in healthy donors and patients. General study points: The study found moderately but significantly shorter TCRB CDR3s in all four CD4+ subsets of Type 1 diabetes patients. Unsettled here was the matter of whether HLA type influences TCRB rearrangement. In type 1 diabetes patients, VDJ junctions had fewer insertions; deletions at these junctions were more frequent.

The length of the CDR3 is 15 residues. Trimming left V 10 bases short and J 1 base short, with 19 bases between. The germline gives CDR1 SGHNT, CDR2 YENEEA. Expressed TCRB transcripts were sequenced, since all the RNA that had been isolated was reverse transcribed. The protocol was immunoSEQ multiplex PCR, while the TCRdb copy is restricted to in-frame clones and leaves out a portion. The sample has some 350,000 clones; approximately 12% are singletons. The sequencing sample was made of naive CD4+ T cells from blood. This chain connects TRBV11-3 to TRBJ1-1; D may be TRBD1 (6 bases). This clonotype was sampled from a woman aged 18-30 years with type 1 diabetes. CDR3 loop: CATQGGPARNTEAFF. CDR3 DNA: TGTGCCACCCAAGGGGGTCCTGCACGGAACACTGAAGCTTTCTTT.